These 14 T cell receptor beta chains share one sample of origin, sequenced in a study of cytomegalovirus exposure and HLA in healthy donors. The PCR made use of 60 Vbeta and 13 Jbeta primers. Method: immunoSEQ multiplex PCR; TCRdb's copy keeps in-frame clones and lacks some. The table shows approximately 87,000 clones, with roughly four fifths occurring only once. The specimen sequenced was PBMCs. All receptors come from a woman between 18 and 29 years old in good health and CMV-seropositive.

The chain combines TRBV5-6 with TRBJ2-5, with D tentatively TRBD1 (6 bases). Trimming left V 4 bases short and J 2 bases short, with 18 bases between. The germline V gene has CDR1 SGHDT and CDR2 YYEEEE. CDR3 length: 16 residues. DNA of the CDR3: TGTGCCAGCAGCATCGATCGACAGGTAGGACAAGAGACCCAGTACTTC. Protein product: CASSIDRQVGQETQYF.

This clone was seen only once. The genes are TRBV5-1 and TRBJ2-3; D might be TRBD2 (5 bases). CDR1 is SGHRS and CDR2 is YFSETQ in the germline V gene. Trimming took off 1 base at V and 5 bases at J, with 14 bases between the two ends. This CDR3 contains 15 residues. The CDR3 reads CASSLNEGVGDTQYF. CDR3 in DNA: TGCGCCAGCAGCTTGAACGAGGGAGTGGGAGATACGCAGTATTTT.

The chain carries TRBV5-1 and TRBJ2-3; possibly TRBD1 for D (5 bases). Trimming stripped 4 bases from V and 4 bases from J, with 16 bases between. This CDR3 contains 15 residues. Germline CDR1 is SGHRS and CDR2 is YFSETQ. The CDR3 loop reads CASSEGEGIADTQYF. The CDR3 DNA is TGCGCCAGCAGCGAAGGGGAAGGGATTGCAGATACGCAGTATTTT. Combining the CDR3 with reference TRBV5-1 and TRBJ2-3 gives the whole variable domain KAGVTQTPRYLIKTRGQQVTLSCSPISGHRSVSWYQQTPGQGLQFLFEYFSETQRNKGNFPGRFSGRQFSNSRSEMNVSTLELGDSALYLCASSEGEGIADTQYFGPGTRLTVL.

The V gene is TRBV9, the J gene TRBJ2-1; TRBD2 agrees at 7 bases. Trimming removed 1 base from V and 12 bases from J; junction bases left unmatched: 7. CDR3 size: 13 residues. In germline, CDR1 is SGDLS, CDR2 YYNGEE. Here the CDR3 reads CASSVNPGGAQFF. In DNA, the CDR3 is TGTGCCAGCAGCGTAAATCCGGGGGGAGCGCAGTTCTTC.

The V and J genes are TRBV19 and TRBJ1-2; D remains unclear. The germline V gene has CDR1 LNHDA and CDR2 SQIVND (reference sequence). Trimming pared 7 bases from V and 4 bases from J, leaving 22 bases between. The CDR3 covers 16 residues. The CDR3 bases are TGTGCCAGTAACGCGGCAGAAGAGGGTTTAGGCTATGGCTACACCTTC. Encoded protein: CASNAAEEGLGYGYTF.

The genes are TRBV19 and TRBJ1-2, with D possibly matching TRBD1 (6 bases). Germline assignment: CDR1 LNHDA and CDR2 SQIVND (reference sequence). V lost 7 bases to trimming and J lost 5 bases, with 17 bases between them. This CDR3 has 14 residues. CDR3 in amino acids: CASNSLGQTYGYTF. In nucleotides, the CDR3 is TGTGCCAGTAATAGTCTAGGACAGACTTATGGCTACACCTTC.

This clone was counted between two and nine times. The genes are TRBV5-1 and TRBJ2-5; 7 nucleotides line up with TRBD1. The J call may be faulty, since TRBJ2-7 better matches the DNA end. This CDR3 comprises 15 residues. Germline V gene data show CDR1 as SGHRS and CDR2 as YFSETQ. The chain's CDR3 is CASSSTGQHSYEQYF. The CDR3 DNA follows: TGCGCCAGCAGCTCCACGGGACAGCATTCCTACGAGCAGTACTTC.

The rearrangement uses TRBV11-2 and TRBJ2-7; D not resolved. The germline V gene encodes CDR1 SGHAT and CDR2 FQNNGV. CDR3 length: 14 residues. Trimming pared 1 base from V and 2 bases from J, leaving 9 bases between. The CDR3 spells CASSLVLVPYEQYF. The CDR3 DNA follows: TGTGCCAGCAGCTTAGTCTTAGTTCCCTACGAGCAGTACTTC.

The rearrangement joins TRBV14 to TRBJ1-3, with D perhaps TRBD1 (5 bases). Trimming removed 2 bases at V and 2 bases at J, with 13 bases between. The CDR3 length is 16 residues. Looked up from germline, CDR1 is SGHDN and CDR2 is FVKESK. CDR3 residues: CASSQMDIRAGNTIYF. The CDR3 DNA sequence: TGTGCCAGCAGCCAAATGGACATACGGGCTGGAAACACCATATATTTT.

V and J are TRBV4-1 and TRBJ2-5, with D perhaps TRBD1 (5 bases). The length of the CDR3 is 15 residues. The germline V gene encodes CDR1 MGHRA and CDR2 YSYEKL. Trimming took 3 bases from V and 0 from J, leaving 11 bases between them. The CDR3 DNA is TGCGCCAGCAGCCATCCTCCAGGGAACCAAGAGACCCAGTACTTC. It specifies CASSHPPGNQETQYF.

The rearrangement uses TRBV25-1 and TRBJ2-5; D possibly corresponds to TRBD2 (6 bases). V dropped 9 bases and J dropped 6 bases, with 11 bases sitting between them. This CDR3 is 11 amino acids long. CDR1 and CDR2 (germline): MGHDK, SYGVNS. CDR3 coding DNA: TGTGCCAGAGGGAGGCGAAAGACCCAGTACTTC. It is translated as CARGRRKTQYF.

The V gene is TRBV6-4, the J gene TRBJ2-7, with D unresolved. This CDR3 has 13 residues. Between the trimmed V and J ends, which lost 2 bases and 2 bases, there was a span of 7 bases. Germline V gene data show CDR1 as MRHNA and CDR2 as SNTAGT. CDR3 loop: CASSDGQTYEQYF. The DNA for the CDR3 is TGTGCCAGCAGTGACGGCCAGACCTACGAGCAGTACTTC.

The rearrangement uses TRBV2 and TRBJ2-3; D gene uncertain. The CDR3 is 13 residues long. In germline, CDR1 is SNHLY, CDR2 FYNNEI. Trimming stripped 5 bases from V and 0 bases from J, with 6 bases between. CDR3 sequence (DNA): TGTGCCAGCAGTTTGACTAGCACAGATACGCAGTATTTT. It is translated as CASSLTSTDTQYF.

V usage is TRBV5-5 and J usage is TRBJ1-6; D uncertain. V was trimmed by 4 bases and J by 10 bases, leaving 15 bases between them. Germline V gene lookup returns CDR1 SGHKS and CDR2 YYEKEE (reference sequence). This CDR3 has 14 residues. CDR3 sequence: CASSGGSSSSPLHF. The CDR3 nucleotides read TGTGCCAGCAGCGGCGGCTCCTCGAGCTCACCCCTCCACTTT.